One sample yielded the 4 T cell receptor beta chains listed below, sequenced in a study of T-cell memory formation after mild COVID-19. TCRdb processed the 5' RACE reads anew with MiXCR; each CDR3 protein has one entry. The table lists some 440,000 distinct CDR3 sequences, around 25% of them singletons. The sample consisted of PBMCs or a T cell subset sorted from them (not recorded which). The receptors stem from an adult woman who had mild COVID-19 (a few samples of this study predate the infection). Cell type and time point are not known.

The J gene is TRBJ2-1, the V gene TRBV2; 12 bases align to TRBD2. This CDR3 is built from 15 residues. Trimming at V came to 8 bases and at J to 8 bases, leaving 10 bases not matched to a gene. Germline CDR1 SNHLY, CDR2 FYNNEI. CDR3 sequence reads: CASDGLAGPRDEQFF. The CDR3, as DNA: TGTGCCAGCGACGGACTAGCGGGGCCTAGGGATGAGCAGTTCTTC. Combining the CDR3 with reference TRBV2 and TRBJ2-1 gives the whole variable domain EPEVTQTPSHQVTQMGQEVILRCVPISNHLYFYWYRQILGQKVEFLVSFYNNEISEKSEIFDDQFSVERPDGSNFTLKIRSTKLEDSAMYFCASDGLAGPRDEQFFGPGTRLTVL.

V and J are TRBV24-1 and TRBJ1-2; D remains unclear. The CDR3 extends over 15 amino acids. Germline CDR1 reads KGHDR; CDR2 reads SFDVKD. Trimming left V 2 bases short and J 8 bases short, with 17 bases between. This CDR3 is CATSDSQIGHLGYTF. As DNA, the CDR3 is TGTGCCACCAGTGATTCCCAAATAGGGCACTTAGGCTACACCTTC.

The table lists this clonotype with a few counts. The rearrangement links TRBV18 to TRBJ2-7; TRBD2 might be the D (6 bases). CDR1 KGHSH and CDR2 LQKENI come from the germline V gene. The CDR3 totals 14 residues. The V end lost 3 bases, the J end lost 2 bases, and 11 bases lay between the germline ends. CDR3 sequence reads: CASSPEGSPYEQYF. Here the CDR3 DNA reads TGTGCCAGCTCACCGGAGGGTAGCCCCTACGAGCAGTACTTC.

This clonotype has more than one count but fewer than ten. The chain combines TRBV5-1 with TRBJ2-1, with a tentative D call TRBD2 (5 bases). There are 17 residues in the CDR3. The V gene's germline CDR1 is SGHRS and CDR2 YFSETQ. The V and J ends lost 6 bases and 1 base respectively, with 20 bases between them. The CDR3: CASNWGASSLSYNEQFF. The CDR3 nucleotides are TGCGCCAGCAACTGGGGAGCTAGCTCGCTTTCCTACAATGAGCAGTTCTTC.